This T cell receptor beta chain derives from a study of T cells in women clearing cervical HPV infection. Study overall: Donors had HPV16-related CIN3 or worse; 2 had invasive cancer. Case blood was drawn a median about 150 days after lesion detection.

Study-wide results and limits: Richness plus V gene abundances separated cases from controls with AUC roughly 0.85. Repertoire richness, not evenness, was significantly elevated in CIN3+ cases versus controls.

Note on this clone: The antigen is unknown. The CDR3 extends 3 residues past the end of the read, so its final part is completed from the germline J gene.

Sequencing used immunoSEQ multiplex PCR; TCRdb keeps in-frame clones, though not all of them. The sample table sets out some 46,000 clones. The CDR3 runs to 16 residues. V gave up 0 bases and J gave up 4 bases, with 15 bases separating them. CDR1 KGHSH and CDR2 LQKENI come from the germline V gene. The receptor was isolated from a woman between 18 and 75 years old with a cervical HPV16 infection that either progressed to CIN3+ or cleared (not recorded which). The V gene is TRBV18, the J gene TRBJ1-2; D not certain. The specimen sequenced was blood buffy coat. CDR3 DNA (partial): TGTGCCAGCTCACCACCCGCGGGGAAGGTGATCTATGGC. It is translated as CASSPPAGKVIYG. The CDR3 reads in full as CASSPPAGKVIYGYTF.